Detailed here is one T cell receptor beta chain. This sample was taken from a study of blood T cell repertoires in COVID-19. Overall study: COVID-19 samples, acute and convalescent, were from the United States, Italy and Spain. Sources were T cells, B-cell-depleted T cells, or PBMCs; the material itself was cDNA or gDNA.

The germline V gene has CDR1 LNHDA and CDR2 SQIVND (reference sequence). The CDR3 is made up of 15 amino acids. V gave up 6 bases and J gave up 4 bases; unmatched junction bases: 6. Under the authors' procedure: From reference gene primer amplification, estimates of nucleated cell counts were derived. TCRdb's copy holds only in-frame clones and misses some; the assay was immunoSEQ multiplex PCR. V and J calls and clone size are as listed in that table; D and trimming were resolved from the DNA. The sample consists of under 200,000 clones, approximately 91% of them appearing once. Sequenced input: peripheral blood. J is TRBJ2-3 and V is TRBV19, with 11 bases identical to TRBD2. This TCR derives from a man between 18 and 29 years old with acute or convalescent COVID-19. For the CDR3, the DNA is TGTGCCAGTAGAGATACTAGCGGGAGCGCAGATACGCAGTATTTT. Encoded protein: CASRDTSGSADTQYF.